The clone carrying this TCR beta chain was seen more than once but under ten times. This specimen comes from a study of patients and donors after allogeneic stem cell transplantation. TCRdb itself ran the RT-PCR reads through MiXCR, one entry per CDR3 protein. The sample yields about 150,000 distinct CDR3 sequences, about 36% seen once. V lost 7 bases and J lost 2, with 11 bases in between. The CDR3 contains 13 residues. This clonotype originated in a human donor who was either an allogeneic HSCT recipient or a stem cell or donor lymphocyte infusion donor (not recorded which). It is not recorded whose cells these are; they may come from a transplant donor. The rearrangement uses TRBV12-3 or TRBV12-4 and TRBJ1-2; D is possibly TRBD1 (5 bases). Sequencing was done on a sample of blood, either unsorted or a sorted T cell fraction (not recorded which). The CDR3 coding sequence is TGTGCCAGCACATTACCAGGGAACTATGGCTACACCTTC. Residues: CASTLPGNYGYTF.